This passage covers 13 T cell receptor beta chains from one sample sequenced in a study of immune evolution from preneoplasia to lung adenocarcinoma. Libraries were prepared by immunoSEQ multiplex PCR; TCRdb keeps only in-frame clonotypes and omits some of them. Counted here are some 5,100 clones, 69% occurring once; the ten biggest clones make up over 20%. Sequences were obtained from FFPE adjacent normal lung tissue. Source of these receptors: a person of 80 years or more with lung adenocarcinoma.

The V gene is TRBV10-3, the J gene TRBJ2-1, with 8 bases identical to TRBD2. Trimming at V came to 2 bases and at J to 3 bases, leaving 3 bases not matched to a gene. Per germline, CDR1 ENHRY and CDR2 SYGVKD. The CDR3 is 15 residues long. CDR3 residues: CAISEGSGGYNEQFF. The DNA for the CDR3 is TGTGCCATCAGTGAGGGGAGCGGGGGCTACAATGAGCAGTTCTTC.

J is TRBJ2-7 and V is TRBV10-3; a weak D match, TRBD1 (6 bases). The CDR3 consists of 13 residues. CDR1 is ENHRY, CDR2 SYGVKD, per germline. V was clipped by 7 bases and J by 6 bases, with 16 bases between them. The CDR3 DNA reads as TGTGCCATCACCAGGGACACGAGCGGCGAGCAGTACTTC. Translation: CAITRDTSGEQYF.

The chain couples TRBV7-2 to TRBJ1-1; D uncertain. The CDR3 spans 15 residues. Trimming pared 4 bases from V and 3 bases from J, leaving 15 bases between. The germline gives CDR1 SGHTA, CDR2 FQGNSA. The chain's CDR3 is CASSSTPGYDTEAFF. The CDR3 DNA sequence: TGTGCCAGCAGCTCCACCCCCGGGTATGACACTGAAGCTTTCTTT.

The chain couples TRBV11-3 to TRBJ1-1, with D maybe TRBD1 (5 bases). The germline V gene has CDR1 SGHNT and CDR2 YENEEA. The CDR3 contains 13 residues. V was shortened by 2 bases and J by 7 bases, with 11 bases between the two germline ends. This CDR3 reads CASSLRTPSEAFF. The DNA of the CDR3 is TGTGCCAGCAGCTTAAGGACACCGAGTGAAGCTTTCTTT.

The CDR3 region is CAWTTGVTYYNEQFF. In nucleotides, the CDR3 is TGTGCCTGGACGACAGGGGTTACATACTACAATGAGCAGTTCTTC. This chain joins TRBV30 and TRBJ2-1, with 8 bases that match TRBD1. Germline V gene lookup returns CDR1 GTSNPN and CDR2 SVGIG (reference sequence). The CDR3 extends over 15 amino acids. Unmatched junction bases numbered 8, after V lost 4 bases and J lost 3 bases.

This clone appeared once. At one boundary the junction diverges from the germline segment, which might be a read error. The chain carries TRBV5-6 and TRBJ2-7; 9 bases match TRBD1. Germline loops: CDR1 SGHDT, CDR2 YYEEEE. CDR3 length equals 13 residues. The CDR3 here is CASSSSARGTGLF. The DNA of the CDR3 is TGTGCCAGCAGCTCGTCGGCCCGTGGGACAGGGCTATTC.

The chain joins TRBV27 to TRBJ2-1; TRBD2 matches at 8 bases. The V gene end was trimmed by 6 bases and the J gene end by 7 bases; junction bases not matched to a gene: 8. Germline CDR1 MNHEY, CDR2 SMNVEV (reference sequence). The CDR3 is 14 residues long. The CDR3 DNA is TGTGCCAGCAGAACGGGACTAGGATGGAATGAGCAGTTCTTC. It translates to CASRTGLGWNEQFF.

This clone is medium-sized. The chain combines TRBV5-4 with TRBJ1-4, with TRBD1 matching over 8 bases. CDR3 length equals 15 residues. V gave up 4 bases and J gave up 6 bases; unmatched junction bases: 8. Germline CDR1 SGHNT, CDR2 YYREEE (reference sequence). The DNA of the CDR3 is TGTGCCAGCAGCAACAACAGGGGGTTGGATGAAAAACTGTTTTTT. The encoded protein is CASSNNRGLDEKLFF.

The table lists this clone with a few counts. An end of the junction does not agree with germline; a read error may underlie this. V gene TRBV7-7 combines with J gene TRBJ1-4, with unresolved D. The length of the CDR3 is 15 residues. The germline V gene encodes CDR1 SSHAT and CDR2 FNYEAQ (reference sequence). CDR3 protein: CASSSVRATNEKLFF. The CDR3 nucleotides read TGTGCTAGCAGTTCGGTCCGCGCAACTAATGAAAAACTGTTTTTT.

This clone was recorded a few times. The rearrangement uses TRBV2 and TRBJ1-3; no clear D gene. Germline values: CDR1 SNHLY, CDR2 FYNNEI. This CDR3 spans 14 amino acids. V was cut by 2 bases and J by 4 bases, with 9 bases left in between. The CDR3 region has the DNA TGTGCCAGCAGTGAAAGGGCAGTGGGAAACACCATATATTTT. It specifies CASSERAVGNTIYF.

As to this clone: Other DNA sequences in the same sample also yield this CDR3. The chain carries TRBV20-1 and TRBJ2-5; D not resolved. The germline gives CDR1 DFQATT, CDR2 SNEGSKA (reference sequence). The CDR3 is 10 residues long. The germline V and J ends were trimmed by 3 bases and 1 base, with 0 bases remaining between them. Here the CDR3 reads CSASQETQYF. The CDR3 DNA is TGCAGTGCTAGCCAAGAGACCCAGTACTTC.

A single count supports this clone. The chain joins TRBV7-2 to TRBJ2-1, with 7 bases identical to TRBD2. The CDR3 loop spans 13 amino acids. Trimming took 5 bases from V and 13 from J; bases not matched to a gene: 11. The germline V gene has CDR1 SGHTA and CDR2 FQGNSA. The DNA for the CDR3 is TGTGCCAGCAGCCGGCTAGCGGTCAATAAACAGTTCTTC. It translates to CASSRLAVNKQFF.

CDR3 amino acids: CASSIDRGARSYNEQFF. The CDR3 DNA reads TGTGCCAGTAGTATAGACCGGGGGGCTAGGTCCTACAATGAGCAGTTCTTC. The chain combines TRBV19 with TRBJ2-1; a weak D match, TRBD2 (7 bases). This CDR3 region has 17 residues. Germline V gene data show CDR1 as LNHDA and CDR2 as SQIVND (reference sequence). V was cut by 0 bases and J by 1 base, with 13 bases left in between. The full variable domain, its missing parts supplied by reference TRBV19 and TRBJ2-1, is DGGITQSPKYLFRKEGQNVTLSCEQNLNHDAMYWYRQDPGQGLRLIYYSQIVNDFQKGDIAEGYSVSREKKESFPLTVTSAQKNPTAFYLCASSIDRGARSYNEQFFGPGTRLTVL.